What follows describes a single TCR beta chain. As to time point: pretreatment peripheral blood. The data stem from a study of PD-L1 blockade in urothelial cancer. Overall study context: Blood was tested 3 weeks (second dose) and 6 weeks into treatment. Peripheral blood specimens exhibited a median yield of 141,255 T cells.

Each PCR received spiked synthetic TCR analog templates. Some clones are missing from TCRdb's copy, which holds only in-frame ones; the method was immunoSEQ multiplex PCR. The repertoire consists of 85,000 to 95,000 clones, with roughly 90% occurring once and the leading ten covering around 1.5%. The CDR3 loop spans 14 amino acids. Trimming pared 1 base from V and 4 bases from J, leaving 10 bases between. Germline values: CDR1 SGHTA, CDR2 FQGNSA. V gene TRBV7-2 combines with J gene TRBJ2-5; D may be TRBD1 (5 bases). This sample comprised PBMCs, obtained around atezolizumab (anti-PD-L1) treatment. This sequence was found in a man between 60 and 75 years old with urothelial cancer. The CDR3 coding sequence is TGTGCCAGCAGCTTAGGGGGAAGGGGAGAGACCCAGTACTTC. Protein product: CASSLGGRGETQYF.